This TCR beta chain was captured in a study of T cell responses to AZD1222 COVID-19 vaccine. Study details: Analyses pooled second doses at about 4 or about 12 weeks.

Overall study results and limits: No repertoire was sampled before or during the peak T cell response, only after it.

Assay: immunoSEQ multiplex PCR; the TCRdb copy retains only in-frame clones and omits some. The sample shows more than 85,000 clones, about 72% of them seen only once. A note on this clone: Its specificity is unknown.

The germline gives CDR1 MGHRA, CDR2 YSYEKL. This CDR3 contains 14 residues. The V end lost 8 bases, the J end lost 0 bases, and 11 bases lay between the germline ends. The J gene is TRBJ1-3, the V gene TRBV4-1; a possible D gene is TRBD1 (5 bases). The specimen comprised peripheral blood, sampled on day 0 of AZD1222 vaccination. The receptor's source is an adult in good health. This CDR3 reads CASAGLSSGNTIYF. The CDR3 DNA follows: TGCGCCAGCGCGGGGCTAAGCTCTGGAAACACCATATATTTT.